The next 15 T cell receptor beta chains were all read from a single sample in a study of PD-1 blockade in classical Hodgkin lymphoma (dated by TCRdb to 2020 to 2022). The intended sense of this specimen's time point label: newly diagnosed, previously untreated cHL patient sample. Magnetic negative selection with a Miltenyi CD4+ T cell isolation kit was used to purify CD4+ T cells from thawed PBMCs. Libraries came from the immunoSEQ multiplex PCR assay. TCRdb re-hosts the immuneACCESS table, in-frame sequences only. Its copies lack some clones; in the studies checked, an unresolved V gene accounts for under half of them, and the cause for the rest is not known. Counted in this sample were fewer than 40,000 clones; roughly 91% of them appeared once. Approximately 0.22% of the sample goes to the ten largest clones. Sequenced sample: CD4+ T cells from blood. These receptors were collected from a human donor with classical Hodgkin lymphoma.

The V gene is TRBV11-2, the J gene TRBJ2-1; 11 nucleotides line up with TRBD2. CDR1 and CDR2 (germline): SGHAT, FQNNGV. The trim removed 5 bases at V and 3 bases at J, leaving 12 bases unmatched. This CDR3 region has 18 residues. This CDR3 is CASSHPSPSGGRYNEQFF. CDR3 DNA sequence: TGTGCCAGCAGCCACCCATCTCCTAGCGGGGGGCGCTACAATGAGCAGTTCTTC.

The chain uses TRBV6-6 and TRBJ2-2; 8 nucleotides agree with TRBD1. CDR3 size: 16 residues. Germline V gene sequence: CDR1 MNHNY, CDR2 SVGAGI (reference sequence). V lost 8 bases, J lost 0 bases, and 8 bases stayed unmatched. The CDR3 spells CASGGDRSPNTGELFF. CDR3 coding DNA: TGTGCCAGCGGCGGGGACAGGTCACCGAACACCGGGGAGCTGTTTTTT.

This clone came up once. J is TRBJ2-3 and V is TRBV10-2, with 7 bases identical to TRBD2. Germline V gene lookup returns CDR1 WSHSY and CDR2 SAAADI. Trimming took 5 bases from V and 2 from J; bases not matched to a gene: 7. This CDR3 is built from 15 residues. The chain's CDR3 is CASSFSSGVTDTQYF. The CDR3, as DNA: TGCGCCAGCAGTTTCTCTAGCGGAGTCACAGATACGCAGTATTTT.

This clone showed up just a few times. The chain employs TRBV5-1 and TRBJ1-3; D possibly corresponds to TRBD1 (5 bases). Trimming cost V 4 bases and J 4 bases, with 24 bases left between them. From germline, CDR1 is SGHRS and CDR2 YFSETQ. The CDR3 is 18 amino acids. The CDR3 sequence is CASSQLPGGLAHGNTIYF. The CDR3 nucleotides are TGCGCCAGCAGCCAACTGCCGGGGGGACTCGCACACGGAAACACCATATATTTT.

In this sample, this clone turned up a few times. The chain combines TRBV2 with TRBJ1-2, with D maybe TRBD1 (5 bases). Trimming removed 3 bases at V and 8 bases at J, with 7 bases between. The CDR3 extends over 11 amino acids. The germline V gene encodes CDR1 SNHLY and CDR2 FYNNEI. CDR3 in DNA: TGTGCCAGCAGTGATGGGGGAGGCTACACCTTC. It codes for CASSDGGGYTF.

The chain employs TRBV29-1 and TRBJ2-1, with TRBD2 matching over 13 bases. V lost 5 bases to trimming and J lost 9 bases; unmatched junction nucleotides: 10. The CDR3 runs to 15 residues. Per germline, CDR1 SQVTM and CDR2 ANQGSEA. The CDR3 sequence is CSVRLAGGEEREQFF. The CDR3 nucleotides are TGCAGCGTTCGACTAGCGGGGGGCGAGGAACGTGAGCAGTTCTTC.

The chain is built from TRBV27 and TRBJ1-2; 10 positions agree with TRBD1. This CDR3 is 15 amino acids long. With V trimmed by 4 bases and J by 5 bases, 7 bases remained unmatched. Germline CDR1 MNHEY, CDR2 SMNVEV (reference sequence). Here the CDR3 reads CASSSRQGAWYGYTF. The CDR3 nucleotides are TGTGCCAGCAGTTCGCGACAGGGGGCTTGGTATGGCTACACCTTC.

The chain recombines TRBV5-6 with TRBJ2-5; TRBD2 aligns across 9 bases. The V segment lost 4 bases and the J segment 7 bases; nucleotides outside the gene matches: 11. This CDR3 has 15 amino acids. In germline, CDR1 is SGHDT, CDR2 YYEEEE. CDR3 residues: CASSPSPSGDLTQYF. CDR3 bases: TGTGCCAGCAGCCCGTCCCCTAGCGGGGATCTGACCCAGTACTTC.

The chain uses TRBV28 and TRBJ2-7, with D possibly matching TRBD2 (6 bases). The germline CDR1 and CDR2 sequences are MDHEN and SYDVKM. V lost 6 bases and J lost 7, with 16 bases in between. The CDR3 length is 13 residues. Written as DNA, the CDR3 is TGTGCCAGCAGATTGGGAGGACGGGTTGAGCAGTACTTC. It specifies CASRLGGRVEQYF.

The chain uses TRBV20-1 and TRBJ1-1, with 7 nucleotides matching TRBD1. V trimming: 6 bases; J trimming: 7 bases; junction bases outside the gene matches: 5. The CDR3 sequence is 11 residues long. Germline V lookup: CDR1 DFQATT, CDR2 SNEGSKA (reference sequence). CDR3 nucleotide sequence: TGCAGTGCCAAATACAGGGGTGAAGCTTTCTTT. This encodes CSAKYRGEAFF.

The chain joins TRBV10-3 to TRBJ2-1; 8 bases line up with TRBD2. This CDR3 is built from 17 residues. With 3 bases clipped from V and 0 bases from J, the junction kept 7 bases outside the gene matches. Germline lookup yields CDR1 ENHRY and CDR2 SYGVKD. CDR3 sequence reads: CAISERAGDSSYNEQFF. Written as DNA, the CDR3 is TGTGCCATCAGTGAACGAGCGGGGGATAGCTCCTACAATGAGCAGTTCTTC.

The chain carries TRBV28 and TRBJ1-1; TRBD1 agrees at 8 bases. After removal of 6 bases from V and 1 base from J, the junction contained 7 bases not matched to a gene. Germline lookup yields CDR1 MDHEN and CDR2 SYDVKM. The CDR3 extends over 15 amino acids. CDR3 protein: CASRPLGQGNTEAFF. The CDR3 nucleotides read TGTGCCAGCAGACCCTTAGGACAGGGGAACACTGAAGCTTTCTTT.

The genes are TRBV7-9 and TRBJ2-7, with 10 positions matching TRBD2. The CDR3 covers 14 residues. Unmatched junction bases numbered 2, after V lost 3 bases and J lost 3 bases. CDR1 is SEHNR and CDR2 is FQNEAQ in the germline V gene (reference sequence). CDR3 bases: TGTGCCAGCAGCTTCCTAGCGGGAGACTACGAGCAGTACTTC. Amino acid sequence: CASSFLAGDYEQYF.

This clone appeared a single time. The chain couples TRBV2 to TRBJ2-1; no clear D gene. The CDR3 is 13 amino acids. V gave up 8 bases and J gave up 3 bases, with 11 bases separating them. CDR1 and CDR2 (germline): SNHLY, FYNNEI. The CDR3 loop is CASLRAIYNEQFF. For the CDR3, the DNA is TGTGCCAGCCTACGGGCTATCTACAATGAGCAGTTCTTC.

This clone was found once. The chain couples TRBV5-1 to TRBJ1-3; D uncertain. The germline CDR1 and CDR2 sequences are SGHRS and YFSETQ. The V end was cut by 1 base, the J end by 4 bases, with 18 bases between. The CDR3 has 17 amino acids. CDR3 sequence: CASSLNPGRESGNTIYF. CDR3 nucleotide sequence: TGCGCCAGCAGCTTGAATCCTGGACGGGAAAGCGGAAACACCATATATTTT.